This T cell receptor (beta chain) comes out of a study of cytomegalovirus exposure and HLA in healthy donors. Study-wide background: A previous analysis identified fewer than 130 million unique TCR beta sequences derived from 180 million or so T cells. There were a few hundred genotyped donors. Of these, 75% to 85% fell in the genetic ancestry cluster associated with self-reported Caucasian donors. Study observations and caveats: Association of roughly 18,000 TCR beta sequences with HLA alleles was found at 0.05 false discovery rate in a later analysis.

The CDR3 is 13 residues long. Germline loops: CDR1 SEHNR, CDR2 FQNEAQ (reference sequence). V lost 7 bases, J lost 4 bases, and 11 bases lay in between. A note on this clone: Its antigen is still unknown.

It was with 60 Vbeta and 13 Jbeta primers that the PCR ran. TCRdb's table, derived via immunoSEQ multiplex PCR, lists solely in-frame clones and lacks some. The data hold approximately 100,000 clones, with 70% to 85% observed a single time. The chain employs TRBV7-9 and TRBJ2-1; tentatively, D is TRBD1 (5 bases). The receptor comes from a woman younger than 35 in good health and CMV-seropositive. Material for sequencing was PBMCs. This CDR3 reads CASTPTVYNEQFF. For the CDR3, the DNA is TGTGCCAGCACCCCGACAGTTTACAATGAGCAGTTCTTC.